The 25 T cell receptor beta chains given below trace back to one sample, sequenced in a study of shared clonotypes between healthy human individuals. The table came from immunoSEQ multiplex PCR; TCRdb's copy has only in-frame clones and leaves some out. Of about 1 million clones in the sample, 70% to 80% were seen once. Input material: memory CD4+ T cells sorted from blood. The subset: CD45RA-negative fraction. These receptors all stem from a young man in good health.

This chain uses TRBV7-9 with TRBJ2-3; D possibly corresponds to TRBD1 (6 bases). V lost 5 bases, J lost 1 base, and 13 bases lay in between. This CDR3 is built from 15 residues. The V gene's germline CDR1 is SEHNR and CDR2 FQNEAQ (reference sequence). This CDR3 reads CASSLDSAGTDTQYF. The CDR3 nucleotides read TGTGCCAGCAGCCTGGACAGCGCGGGCACAGATACGCAGTATTTT.

The genes are TRBV4-1 and TRBJ1-4, with D perhaps matching TRBD1 (6 bases). The CDR3 loop spans 17 amino acids. V lost 0 bases and J 7 bases, leaving 18 bases between the germline ends. CDR1 MGHRA and CDR2 YSYEKL come from the germline V gene. The CDR3 bases are TGCGCCAGCAGCCAAGATCCTCCCCGGGGGGCGGGTGAAAAACTGTTTTTT. Its protein is CASSQDPPRGAGEKLFF.

This clone was seen just once. The CDR3 spells CASSQDSAKGSYEQYF. DNA of the CDR3: TGCGCCAGCAGCCAAGATTCGGCTAAGGGGTCCTACGAGCAGTACTTC. The gene calls are TRBV5-1 and TRBJ2-7; D perhaps matches TRBD1 (5 bases). Germline V gene data show CDR1 as SGHRS and CDR2 as YFSETQ. The V end lost 4 bases, the J end lost 1 base, and 18 bases lay between the germline ends. The CDR3 spans 16 residues.

This clone was seen a handful of times. The chain uses TRBV19 and TRBJ2-7; 8 bases map to TRBD1. Trimming took 5 bases from V and 3 from J; bases not matched to a gene: 3. Germline V gives CDR1 LNHDA, CDR2 SQIVND (reference sequence). The CDR3 loop spans 13 amino acids. CDR3 in amino acids: CASSLDRDYEQYF. For the CDR3, the DNA is TGTGCCAGTAGTCTGGACAGGGACTACGAGCAGTACTTC.

This chain links TRBV5-4 with TRBJ2-7, with 9 bases that match TRBD1. With 1 base clipped from V and 1 base from J, the junction kept 3 bases outside the gene matches. Per the germline V gene, CDR1 is SGHNT and CDR2 is YYREEE (reference sequence). This CDR3 region has 15 residues. The DNA for the CDR3 is TGTGCCAGCAGCTTGTTTGGACAGGGGTCCTACGAGCAGTACTTC. It codes for CASSLFGQGSYEQYF. The variable domain in full, completed from reference TRBV5-4 and TRBJ2-7, reads ETGVTQSPTHLIKTRGQQVTLRCSSQSGHNTVSWYQQALGQGPQFIFQYYREEENGRGNFPPRFSGLQFPNYSSELNVNALELDDSALYLCASSLFGQGSYEQYFGPGTRLTVT.

V usage is TRBV18 and J usage is TRBJ1-2; D is perhaps TRBD1 (5 bases). The CDR3 length is 16 residues. The germline gives CDR1 KGHSH, CDR2 LQKENI. The V and J ends lost 3 bases and 2 bases respectively, with 16 bases between them. CDR3 sequence reads: CASSPIREGFNYGYTF. CDR3 nucleotide sequence: TGTGCCAGCTCACCGATCAGGGAGGGTTTCAACTATGGCTACACCTTC.

This chain links TRBV6-5 with TRBJ2-3, with 9 bases lining up with TRBD2. Trimming cost V 10 bases and J 4 bases; bases outside gene matches: 12. The CDR3 is 15 amino acids. CDR1 and CDR2 from the germline V gene are MNHEY and SVGAGI. The CDR3 DNA reads TGTGCCACCAAACTTAGCGGGAGTCTCTCAGATACGCAGTATTTT. Its protein product is CATKLSGSLSDTQYF.

The chain carries TRBV27 and TRBJ1-5; D possibly corresponds to TRBD1 (5 bases). The CDR3 runs to 17 residues. CDR1 and CDR2 from the germline V gene are MNHEY and SMNVEV (reference sequence). V was cut by 6 bases and J by 0 bases, with 18 bases left in between. The DNA for the CDR3 is TGTGCCAGCAGCCCACGGGGCAGTCCAAATAGCAATCAGCCCCAGCATTTT. This sequence encodes CASSPRGSPNSNQPQHF.

The V gene is TRBV2, the J gene TRBJ1-3, with TRBD1 as a possible D gene (5 bases). Germline CDR1 and CDR2: SNHLY and FYNNEI. V lost 6 bases and J 0 bases, leaving 18 bases between the germline ends. The CDR3 sequence is 17 residues long. This CDR3 is CASSPGGGAFSGNTIYF. The DNA of the CDR3 is TGTGCCAGCAGCCCCGGGGGAGGGGCGTTCTCTGGAAACACCATATATTTT.

A few counts support this clone. Different DNA sequences within this sample yield the same CDR3. This chain connects TRBV30 to TRBJ1-5; maybe TRBD1 (5 bases). The CDR3 runs 12 residues. Germline CDR1 and CDR2: GTSNPN and SVGIG (reference sequence). Trimming removed 5 bases at V and 4 bases at J, with 9 bases between. The chain's CDR3 is CAWRDSNQPQHF. The DNA for the CDR3 is TGTGCCTGGCGAGACAGTAATCAGCCCCAGCATTTT. Based on the CDR3 plus reference TRBV30 and TRBJ1-5, the full variable domain is SQTIHQWPATLVQPVGSPLSLECTVEGTSNPNLYWYRQAAGRGLQLLFYSVGIGQISSEVPQNLSASRPQDRQFILSSKKLLLSDSGFYLCAWRDSNQPQHFGDGTRLSIL.

The CDR3 DNA is TGTGCCAGCAGCTTATGGTCTATGGGCAATCAGCCCCAGCATTTT. This translates into CASSLWSMGNQPQHF. The chain is built from TRBV13 and TRBJ1-5, with D unclear. Germline-derived CDR1 and CDR2 are PRHDT and FYEKMQ (reference sequence). Between the trimmed V and J ends, which lost 2 bases and 2 bases, there was a span of 10 bases. This CDR3 spans 15 amino acids.

The genes are TRBV10-3 and TRBJ1-2, with TRBD1 matching 7 bases. The CDR3 spans 14 residues. The germline CDR1 and CDR2 sequences are ENHRY and SYGVKD. The J segment lost 6 bases and the V segment lost 10 bases, leaving 14 bases of the junction unmatched. CDR3 amino acids: CATGQKGLGDGYTF. The DNA of the CDR3 is TGTGCCACGGGACAGAAGGGGCTTGGGGATGGCTACACCTTC.

This clone was counted ten times or more. The chain couples TRBV5-1 to TRBJ1-3; D is unresolved. CDR1 and CDR2 from the germline V gene are SGHRS and YFSETQ. This CDR3 is built from 14 residues. Deletions cut 6 bases from V and 4 bases from J, with 14 bases between. CDR3 in amino acids: CASKEAVAGNTIYF. The DNA for the CDR3 is TGCGCCAGCAAGGAGGCAGTAGCGGGAAACACCATATATTTT.

This chain connects TRBV2 to TRBJ1-6; D unresolved. Germline loops: CDR1 SNHLY, CDR2 FYNNEI. Deletions cut 5 bases from V and 7 bases from J, with 9 bases between. The CDR3 length is 13 residues. The DNA of the CDR3 is TGTGCCAGCAGTCCCGCGGGAAATTCACCCCTCCACTTT. Amino acid sequence: CASSPAGNSPLHF.

This chain connects TRBV7-8 to TRBJ1-2; D call uncertain. The length of the CDR3 is 13 residues. Trimming left V 1 base short and J 8 bases short, with 11 bases between. Germline V gives CDR1 SGHVS, CDR2 FQNEAQ. The CDR3 DNA is TGTGCCAGCAGCTTAGTCGGAGGGCCCGGCTACACCTTC. Protein: CASSLVGGPGYTF.

The chain uses TRBV7-9 and TRBJ2-2, with 8 bases that match TRBD1. The CDR3 length is 16 residues. The V gene end was trimmed by 6 bases and the J gene end by 6 bases; junction bases not matched to a gene: 12. Germline loops: CDR1 SEHNR, CDR2 FQNEAQ (reference sequence). DNA for the CDR3: TGTGCCAGCAGTCATGCACCGACAGGGGAGGCCGGGGAGCTGTTTTTT. Amino acid sequence: CASSHAPTGEAGELFF. Full variable domain (outside the CDR3, taken from reference TRBV7-9 and TRBJ2-2): DTGVSQNPRHKITKRGQNVTFRCDPISEHNRLYWYRQTLGQGPEFLTYFQNEAQLEKSRLLSDRFSAERPKGSFSTLEIQRTEQGDSAMYLCASSHAPTGEAGELFFGEGSRLTVL.

The chain is built from TRBV6-5 and TRBJ1-3; D is ambiguous. Germline CDR1 and CDR2: MNHEY and SVGAGI. Trimming shortened V by 11 bases and J by 8 bases, and 19 bases separated the two germline ends. There are 13 residues in the CDR3. CDR3 DNA sequence: TGTGCCTCTGTCGGGTTTGACGGGGACACCATATATTTT. It codes for CASVGFDGDTIYF.

V is TRBV6-1 and J is TRBJ2-6, with D perhaps TRBD1 (6 bases). CDR1 is MNHNS and CDR2 is SASEGT in the germline V gene. CDR3 length equals 18 residues. Trimming removed 4 bases at V and 0 bases at J, with 16 bases between. DNA for the CDR3: TGTGCCAGCAGTGGTGGACAGCTTTCTAGCTCTGGGGCCAACGTCCTGACTTTC. This codes for CASSGGQLSSSGANVLTF.

The table lists this clone with a count of one. This sequence joins TRBV7-9 and TRBJ2-4; 7 nucleotides agree with TRBD2. Losses at the gene ends were 7 bases for V and 1 base for J; bases not matched to a gene: 10. The V gene's germline CDR1 is SEHNR and CDR2 FQNEAQ (reference sequence). The CDR3 totals 16 residues. The CDR3 nucleotides are TGTGCCAGCACCAGACTAGCAGTGGTTGCCAAAAACATTCAGTACTTC. It translates to CASTRLAVVAKNIQYF.

As for this clone: The same CDR3 arises from other DNA sequences in this sample as well. The chain uses TRBV15 and TRBJ2-5; D call uncertain. The CDR3 runs to 14 residues. V dropped 0 bases and J dropped 2 bases, with 7 bases sitting between them. Per germline, CDR1 LNHNV and CDR2 YYDKDF (reference sequence). Written as DNA, the CDR3 is TGTGCCACCAGCAGAGATCGGGCGCAAGAGACCCAGTACTTC. Translation gives CATSRDRAQETQYF.

The chain joins TRBV2 to TRBJ2-5; TRBD2 is a possible D gene (6 bases). Deletions cut 6 bases from V and 2 bases from J, with 16 bases between. This CDR3 contains 15 residues. Germline values: CDR1 SNHLY, CDR2 FYNNEI. The CDR3 here is CASSASPTSQETQYF. The CDR3, as DNA: TGTGCCAGCAGCGCCTCTCCGACTAGTCAAGAGACCCAGTACTTC.

The table lists this clone with a few counts. The chain couples TRBV11-2 to TRBJ2-1, with 8 bases matching TRBD2. CDR1 is SGHAT, CDR2 FQNNGV, per germline. The CDR3 extends over 16 amino acids. Germline trimming cut 1 base from V and 1 base from J; bases unmatched to any gene: 3. The CDR3 bases are TGTGCCAGCAGCTTAGGAGCGGGGGTTTCCTACAATGAGCAGTTCTTC. This sequence encodes CASSLGAGVSYNEQFF.

The chain couples TRBV9 to TRBJ1-1, with TRBD1 matching 8 bases. V lost 4 bases, J lost 2 bases, and 10 bases stayed unmatched. CDR3 size: 16 residues. Germline V gene sequence: CDR1 SGDLS, CDR2 YYNGEE. The CDR3 region is CASSPSLGTGNTEAFF. Here the CDR3 DNA reads TGTGCCAGCAGCCCATCGTTAGGGACAGGTAACACTGAAGCTTTCTTT. Filled out from reference TRBV9 and TRBJ1-1, the complete variable domain reads DSGVTQTPKHLITATGQRVTLRCSPRSGDLSVYWYQQSLDQGLQFLIQYYNGEERAKGNILERFSAQQFPDLHSELNLSSLELGDSALYFCASSPSLGTGNTEAFFGQGTRLTVV.

This clone was seen a handful of times. The J gene is TRBJ1-1, the V gene TRBV28, with 10 nucleotides matching TRBD1. Germline trimming cut 2 bases from V and 2 bases from J; bases unmatched to any gene: 5. The germline V gene has CDR1 MDHEN and CDR2 SYDVKM. This CDR3 region has 16 residues. CDR3 sequence reads: CASSLGTGAYNTEAFF. The CDR3 coding sequence is TGTGCCAGCAGTTTAGGGACAGGGGCCTACAACACTGAAGCTTTCTTT.

This chain uses TRBV2 with TRBJ2-7; TRBD1 aligns across 7 bases. CDR1 and CDR2 from the germline V gene are SNHLY and FYNNEI. The CDR3 extends over 16 amino acids. With V trimmed by 6 bases and J by 0 bases, 11 bases remained unmatched. This CDR3 is CASRVTGQRSSYEQYF. In DNA, the CDR3 is TGTGCCAGCAGAGTAACGGGACAGCGATCCTCCTACGAGCAGTACTTC.